These 4 T cell receptor beta chains came from one sample sequenced in a study of T cells in Graves' hyperthyroidism and ophthalmopathy. Amplified regions were TCR beta CDR3 sequences from RNA transcripts. Using the HTBI primer set, a first-round RT-PCR was run on the TCR CDR3. One entry per CDR3 protein results from TCRdb running MiXCR on the multiplex PCR reads. The sample yields nearly 600,000 distinct CDR3 sequences, about 15% seen once. Input material: blood. Every receptor here comes from a woman aged 25 to 39 with Graves' hyperthyroidism that later progressed to Graves' ophthalmopathy.

The J gene is TRBJ2-6, the V gene TRBV19, with D perhaps TRBD1 (6 bases). Trimming pared 5 bases from V and 0 bases from J, leaving 14 bases between. Germline CDR1 and CDR2: LNHDA and SQIVND (reference sequence). This CDR3 region has 17 residues. CDR3 in DNA: TGTGCCAGTAGTCTATATAAACAGGGCTCTGGGGCCAACGTCCTGACTTTC. Protein: CASSLYKQGSGANVLTF.

To note about this clonotype: This may stem from a read error, because a much larger clone lies one nucleotide away. The rearrangement uses TRBV20-1 and TRBJ1-4, with D uncertain. Per the germline V gene, CDR1 is DFQATT and CDR2 is SNEGSKA (reference sequence). Between the trimmed V and J ends, which lost 5 bases and 4 bases, there was a span of 8 bases. This CDR3 comprises 12 residues. The CDR3 here is CSASGNNEKLFF. The DNA for the CDR3 is TGCAGTGCTTCCGGGAATAATGAAAAACTGTTTTTT.

This clonotype occurred many times. The chain recombines TRBV7-9 with TRBJ2-1; weak D call: TRBD2 (6 bases). The length of the CDR3 is 15 residues. Germline-derived CDR1 and CDR2 are SEHNR and FQNEAQ (reference sequence). V was clipped by 7 bases and J by 5 bases, with 18 bases between them. Here the CDR3 reads CASISAGGGHNEQFF. DNA of the CDR3: TGTGCCAGCATCTCTGCCGGGGGTGGACACAATGAGCAGTTCTTC.

This clonotype showed up many times. This chain connects TRBV3-1 to TRBJ1-2; D possibly corresponds to TRBD1 (6 bases). Trimming took off 4 bases at V and 7 bases at J, with 16 bases between the two ends. Germline CDR1 LGHDT, CDR2 YNNKEL (reference sequence). The CDR3 length is 14 residues. The chain's CDR3 is CASSLTGSFSGYTF. As DNA, the CDR3 is TGTGCCAGCAGCCTGACAGGCTCCTTTAGTGGCTACACCTTC.